Each of the 21 T cell receptor beta chains below was sequenced from the same sample in a study of blood T cell repertoires in COVID-19 (dated by TCRdb to about 2020). Library preparation employed the immunoSEQ multiplex PCR assay. TCRdb holds this immuneACCESS table with in-frame rearrangements only. Some clones are missing; in checked studies, unresolved V genes explain under half, and the rest has no known cause. This sample lists about 180,000 clones; more than 75% were detected once. The ten most abundant clones make up over 7% of the sample. Specimen: PBMCs or T cells enriched from blood (not recorded which). The receptor source for this set is a woman in her twenties or thirties who had recovered from COVID-19.

V and J are TRBV28 and TRBJ2-3; TRBD2 might be the D (5 bases). The CDR3 is 13 amino acids. From germline, CDR1 is MDHEN and CDR2 SYDVKM. V was shortened by 3 bases and J by 1 base, with 5 bases between the two germline ends. DNA of the CDR3: TGTGCCAGCAGTTTGAGGGGCACAGATACGCAGTATTTT. Its protein product is CASSLRGTDTQYF.

The J gene is TRBJ2-3, the V gene TRBV5-1; a possible D gene is TRBD2 (6 bases). V was cut by 4 bases and J by 12 bases, with 21 bases left in between. Per the germline V gene, CDR1 is SGHRS and CDR2 is YFSETQ. The CDR3 sequence is 14 residues long. The CDR3 sequence: CASSPPLGTVHQYF. The CDR3, as DNA: TGCGCCAGCAGCCCGCCTCTAGGGACTGTTCACCAGTATTTT.

This clone was found a few times. The chain joins TRBV15 to TRBJ2-5, with D tentatively TRBD2 (5 bases). The ends were cut back, 0 bases at V and 4 bases at J, with 12 bases in the middle. Germline lookup yields CDR1 LNHNV and CDR2 YYDKDF (reference sequence). The CDR3 loop spans 15 amino acids. CDR3 in amino acids: CATSRDLGAGETQYF. The DNA for the CDR3 is TGTGCCACCAGCAGAGATCTAGGTGCGGGAGAGACCCAGTACTTC.

The V and J genes are TRBV28 and TRBJ1-2; D is perhaps TRBD1 (6 bases). CDR3 size: 15 residues. V shed 5 bases and J shed 2 bases, with 15 bases lying between them. Germline loops: CDR1 MDHEN, CDR2 SYDVKM. CDR3 loop: CASSRTGMGNYGYTF. DNA of the CDR3: TGTGCCAGCAGTCGCACAGGGATGGGGAACTATGGCTACACCTTC.

The chain joins TRBV5-1 to TRBJ2-7; no reliable D call. The germline gives CDR1 SGHRS, CDR2 YFSETQ. V was pared by 0 bases and J by 3 bases, with 10 bases between. The CDR3 is made up of 14 amino acids. The CDR3 nucleotides are TGCGCCAGCAGCTTGGGTCAGGTCAACTACGAGCAGTACTTC. It is translated as CASSLGQVNYEQYF.

The gene calls are TRBV2 and TRBJ2-3, with D hard to call. Germline V CDR1 and CDR2: SNHLY, FYNNEI. CDR3 length equals 17 residues. Between the trimmed V and J ends, which lost 6 bases and 1 base, there was a span of 20 bases. As DNA, the CDR3 is TGTGCCAGCAGCCCTCCCCAGTACAGTTGGGGCACAGATACGCAGTATTTT. This encodes CASSPPQYSWGTDTQYF.

The gene calls are TRBV27 and TRBJ2-5; 7 nucleotides agree with TRBD2. Germline values: CDR1 MNHEY, CDR2 SMNVEV (reference sequence). Unmatched junction bases numbered 6, after V lost 4 bases and J lost 1 base. The CDR3 consists of 15 residues. CDR3 nucleotide sequence: TGTGCCAGCAGTTCTTTAACTAGCGCCCAAGAGACCCAGTACTTC. Its translation is CASSSLTSAQETQYF.

This rearrangement joins TRBV28 to TRBJ2-3; possible D gene TRBD1, 6 bases. The CDR3 spans 12 residues. Trimming removed 8 bases at V and 7 bases at J, with 13 bases between. The germline V gene has CDR1 MDHEN and CDR2 SYDVKM. The CDR3 protein is CASREGGNTQYF. The CDR3 DNA reads TGTGCCAGCCGGGAAGGGGGTAATACGCAGTATTTT.

The chain uses TRBV28 and TRBJ2-1, with D tentatively TRBD1 (5 bases). The CDR3 is made up of 14 amino acids. V lost 7 bases, J lost 5 bases, and 15 bases lay in between. Germline V gives CDR1 MDHEN, CDR2 SYDVKM. The CDR3 protein is CASNPPGRDNEQFF. The CDR3 nucleotides read TGTGCCAGCAATCCCCCGGGCAGGGACAATGAGCAGTTCTTC.

V and J are TRBV11-3 and TRBJ2-7; 9 bases fit TRBD1. Germline CDR1 and CDR2: SGHNT and YENEEA. The V gene end was trimmed by 5 bases and the J gene end by 0 bases; junction bases not matched to a gene: 2. This CDR3 region has 14 residues. In nucleotides, the CDR3 is TGTGCCAGCAGCCCGGGACAGGGCTCCTACGAGCAGTACTTC. Translation: CASSPGQGSYEQYF.

This clone was detected only once. The chain combines TRBV12-5 with TRBJ1-1; no clear D. Germline CDR1 LGHNT, CDR2 FRNRAP. The CDR3 is 12 amino acids. Trimming shortened V by 7 bases and J by 3 bases, and 9 bases separated the two germline ends. CDR3 DNA: TGTGCTAGTGCCCTGTCGGACACTGAAGCTTTCTTT. Translation gives CASALSDTEAFF.

Here the CDR3 DNA reads TGTGCCAGCAGCTTTTGGACAGGGGGAGAGACCCAGTACTTC. This encodes CASSFWTGGETQYF. The J gene is TRBJ2-5, the V gene TRBV5-6; 10 bases line up with TRBD1. This CDR3 is built from 14 residues. The junction had 2 bases not matched to a gene; V was cut back by 2 bases and J by 4 bases. Per the germline V gene, CDR1 is SGHDT and CDR2 is YYEEEE.

This clone was detected a few times. The chain joins TRBV5-1 to TRBJ1-1; possibly TRBD1 for D (6 bases). From germline, CDR1 is SGHRS and CDR2 YFSETQ. V was cut by 5 bases and J by 1 base, with 9 bases left in between. The CDR3 extends over 13 amino acids. DNA for the CDR3: TGCGCCAGCAGATGGACAGAGAACACTGAAGCTTTCTTT. Its protein is CASRWTENTEAFF.

The rearrangement uses TRBV6-4 and TRBJ1-1; a possible D gene is TRBD1 (5 bases). The CDR3 is 13 amino acids. V was shortened by 2 bases and J by 4 bases, with 8 bases between the two germline ends. The germline V gene has CDR1 MRHNA and CDR2 SNTAGT. The CDR3 DNA is TGTGCCAGCAGTGACCTCACAGGCACTGAAGCTTTCTTT. It yields the protein CASSDLTGTEAFF.

This clone was seen a handful of times. This chain connects TRBV28 to TRBJ1-5, with 9 bases identical to TRBD1. Trimming at V came to 5 bases and at J to 11 bases, leaving 10 bases not matched to a gene. Per the germline V gene, CDR1 is MDHEN and CDR2 is SYDVKM. The CDR3 is 14 amino acids. The CDR3 DNA reads as TGTGCCAGCAGTGAAACAGGGGGCCGCATCGCCCAGCATTTT. This gives the protein CASSETGGRIAQHF.

This clone has more than one count but fewer than ten. The chain couples TRBV10-3 to TRBJ2-3; 7 bases map to TRBD2. The CDR3 sequence is 17 residues long. Germline V gives CDR1 ENHRY, CDR2 SYGVKD. V shed 0 bases, J shed 1 base, and the junction held 7 bases outside the gene matches. The DNA of the CDR3 is TGTGCCATCAGTGAGTCGACGGGGAGGGTCCGCACAGATACGCAGTATTTT. Translated, it gives CAISESTGRVRTDTQYF.

The chain uses TRBV27 and TRBJ2-1, with TRBD2 identical over 13 bases. This CDR3 comprises 15 residues. Trimming removed 5 bases from V and 10 bases from J; junction bases left unmatched: 8. Germline V gene sequence: CDR1 MNHEY, CDR2 SMNVEV (reference sequence). CDR3 coding DNA: TGTGCCAGCAGTCTGAGACTAGCGGGAGGCCGGGAGCAGTTCTTC. Translated: CASSLRLAGGREQFF.

This chain joins TRBV25-1 and TRBJ2-1; 11 nucleotides align to TRBD2. The CDR3 is 15 amino acids. V trimming: 8 bases; J trimming: 6 bases; junction bases outside the gene matches: 9. Per the germline V gene, CDR1 is MGHDK and CDR2 is SYGVNS. The chain's CDR3 is CASGPTSGSLNEQFF. CDR3 nucleotides: TGTGCCAGCGGACCTACTAGCGGGAGTCTCAATGAGCAGTTCTTC.

Here the CDR3 reads CASSYGQTGTEAFF. CDR3 bases: TGTGCCAGCAGCTATGGACAGACGGGCACTGAAGCTTTCTTT. This rearrangement joins TRBV5-5 to TRBJ1-1; the D gene is possibly TRBD1 (6 bases). CDR1 is SGHKS and CDR2 is YYEKEE in the germline V gene (reference sequence). CDR3 length: 14 residues. Trimming left V 3 bases short and J 4 bases short, with 13 bases between.

This chain's CDR3 is CASSYRMSSYEQYF. In DNA form, the CDR3 reads TGTGCCAGCAGTTACCGTATGAGTTCCTACGAGCAGTACTTC. This sequence joins TRBV6-5 and TRBJ2-7; D ambiguous. This CDR3 is built from 14 residues. The ends were cut back, 2 bases at V and 1 base at J, with 9 bases in the middle. The germline CDR1 and CDR2 sequences are MNHEY and SVGAGI.

The V call is TRBV25-1, the J call TRBJ1-4; D is perhaps TRBD1 (5 bases). V lost 3 bases, J lost 6 bases, and 5 bases lay in between. CDR1 MGHDK and CDR2 SYGVNS come from the germline V gene. This CDR3 spans 12 amino acids. The CDR3 protein is CASSDRDEKLFF. CDR3 sequence (DNA): TGTGCCAGCAGTGACAGGGATGAAAAACTGTTTTTT.